These 28 T cell receptor beta chains share one sample of origin, sequenced in a study of blood T cell repertoires in COVID-19. Profiling relied on immunoSEQ multiplex PCR, and the TCRdb table lists in-frame clones only, not all of them. Altogether about 200,000 clones are present, 75% to 90% being singletons, with the ten largest covering 1.2%. Sample: PBMCs or T cells enriched from blood (not recorded which). These receptors originate from a young man who had recovered from COVID-19.

This chain links TRBV10-3 with TRBJ1-5; the D gene is possibly TRBD1 (6 bases). Germline CDR1 and CDR2: ENHRY and SYGVKD. The CDR3 is 14 amino acids. Trimming left V 6 bases short and J 5 bases short, with 14 bases between. CDR3 region: CAIRGARTDQPQHF. The CDR3 bases are TGTGCCATCAGGGGGGCAAGGACCGATCAGCCCCAGCATTTT.

The chain employs TRBV2 and TRBJ2-7; 10 positions agree with TRBD1. Looked up from germline, CDR1 is SNHLY and CDR2 is FYNNEI. The V gene end was trimmed by 4 bases and the J gene end by 7 bases; junction bases not matched to a gene: 13. The CDR3 runs to 16 residues. CDR3 in amino acids: CASSVNPGTGAGEQYF. In nucleotides, the CDR3 is TGTGCCAGCAGTGTTAACCCCGGGACAGGGGCGGGGGAGCAGTACTTC.

The chain recombines TRBV5-1 with TRBJ2-1; tentative D call: TRBD2 (7 bases). The CDR3 sequence is 14 residues long. V was clipped by 0 bases and J by 8 bases, with 12 bases between them. Per the germline V gene, CDR1 is SGHRS and CDR2 is YFSETQ. This chain's CDR3 is CASSLAGGAHEQFF. The CDR3 region has the DNA TGCGCCAGCAGCTTGGCTGGGGGGGCACATGAGCAGTTCTTC.

The chain is built from TRBV4-1 and TRBJ1-6, with 9 bases identical to TRBD1. CDR3 size: 16 residues. CDR1 MGHRA and CDR2 YSYEKL come from the germline V gene. The J segment lost 8 bases and the V segment lost 3 bases, leaving 8 bases of the junction unmatched. CDR3 loop: CASSHVRTGEYSPLHF. In DNA, the CDR3 is TGCGCCAGCAGCCACGTAAGGACAGGGGAGTATTCACCCCTCCACTTT.

This sequence joins TRBV6-2 or TRBV6-3 and TRBJ2-2; 9 positions agree with TRBD1. This CDR3 has 17 residues. The V segment lost 2 bases and the J segment 1 base; nucleotides outside the gene matches: 5. Looked up from germline, CDR1 is MNHEY and CDR2 is SVGEGT. DNA for the CDR3: TGTGCCAGCAGTTACGAATCGGGACAGGGGAACACCGGGGAGCTGTTTTTT. Protein product: CASSYESGQGNTGELFF.

This chain connects TRBV7-2 to TRBJ2-2; D might be TRBD1 (5 bases). With 5 bases removed from V and 3 bases from J, the gap between germline ends came to 13 bases. CDR3 size: 15 residues. Germline assignment: CDR1 SGHTA and CDR2 FQGNSA. The CDR3 protein is CASSRGDLDTGELFF. DNA of the CDR3: TGTGCCAGCAGCAGGGGCGACCTTGACACCGGGGAGCTGTTTTTT. Full variable domain (outside the CDR3, taken from reference TRBV7-2 and TRBJ2-2): GAGVSQSPSNKVTEKGKDVELRCDPISGHTALYWYRQSLGQGLEFLIYFQGNSAPDKSGLPSDRFSAERTGGSVSTLTIQRTQQEDSAVYLCASSRGDLDTGELFFGEGSRLTVL.

V is TRBV9 and J is TRBJ1-2, with 9 nucleotides matching TRBD1. Germline values: CDR1 SGDLS, CDR2 YYNGEE. The CDR3 spans 13 residues. J gave up 4 bases and V 5 bases, and 3 bases lay outside the gene matches. CDR3 region: CASSRTGVYGYTF. In DNA, the CDR3 is TGTGCCAGCAGTCGGACAGGGGTCTATGGCTACACCTTC.

The chain links TRBV2 to TRBJ2-2; 12 bases are shared with TRBD1. Germline values: CDR1 SNHLY, CDR2 FYNNEI. J lost 0 bases, V lost 10 bases, and 21 bases had no gene match. The CDR3 spans 21 residues. CDR3 in amino acids: CAITLPGTGGVGSANTGELFF. The DNA of the CDR3 is TGTGCCATCACCCTCCCCGGGACAGGGGGCGTAGGATCCGCGAACACCGGGGAGCTGTTTTTT. Full variable domain (missing parts from reference TRBV2 and TRBJ2-2): EPEVTQTPSHQVTQMGQEVILRCVPISNHLYFYWYRQILGQKVEFLVSFYNNEISEKSEIFDDQFSVERPDGSNFTLKIRSTKLEDSAMYFCAITLPGTGGVGSANTGELFFGEGSRLTVL.

The chain combines TRBV6-4 with TRBJ2-1; 12 bases match TRBD2. The length of the CDR3 is 17 residues. Germline CDR1 MRHNA, CDR2 SNTAGT. Trimming removed 3 bases from V and 4 bases from J; junction bases left unmatched: 7. The CDR3: CASSEGLAGGGYNEQFF. The CDR3, as DNA: TGTGCCAGCAGTGAGGGACTAGCGGGCGGAGGATACAATGAGCAGTTCTTC.

The V call is TRBV3-1 (or the pseudogene TRBV3-2), the J call TRBJ1-1; TRBD1 aligns across 7 bases. J was trimmed by 5 bases and V by 7 bases; bases with no gene match: 4. From germline, CDR1 is LGHDT and CDR2 YNNKEL (reference sequence). The length of the CDR3 is 12 residues. CDR3 DNA: TGTGCCAGCACCCGACAGGGAACTGAAGCTTTCTTT. It is translated as CASTRQGTEAFF.

This clone showed up just once. The J gene is TRBJ1-6, the V gene TRBV30, with unresolved D. This CDR3 is built from 14 residues. V dropped 4 bases and J dropped 4 bases, with 11 bases sitting between them. CDR1 and CDR2 from the germline V gene are GTSNPN and SVGIG (reference sequence). CDR3 DNA: TGTGCCTGGACAACAGCAAAATATAATTCACCCCTCCACTTT. Translating it yields CAWTTAKYNSPLHF.

The chain is built from TRBV6-5 and TRBJ2-2; the D is unclear. In germline, CDR1 is MNHEY, CDR2 SVGAGI. Trimming pared 7 bases from V and 4 bases from J, leaving 7 bases between. This CDR3 contains 12 residues. In nucleotides, the CDR3 is TGTGCCAGCATAGATGGCACCGGGGAGCTGTTTTTT. It yields the protein CASIDGTGELFF.

This clone was found once. The V and J genes are TRBV9 and TRBJ2-7; TRBD2 matches 13 bases. Germline assignment: CDR1 SGDLS and CDR2 YYNGEE. The CDR3 is made up of 15 amino acids. V was clipped by 4 bases and J by 2 bases; unmatched bases: 3. The CDR3 sequence: CASSPGTSGTYEQYF. CDR3 DNA sequence: TGTGCCAGCAGCCCGGGGACTAGCGGGACCTACGAGCAGTACTTC.

This chain uses TRBV3-1 (or the pseudogene TRBV3-2) with TRBJ1-1, with 8 bases matching TRBD1. CDR1 is LGHDT, CDR2 YNNKEL, per germline (reference sequence). CDR3 length: 15 residues. Trimming took 5 bases from V and 1 from J; bases not matched to a gene: 6. The CDR3 nucleotides are TGTGCCAGCAGCGGATGGGACAGGAGGAACACTGAAGCTTTCTTT. Translation gives CASSGWDRRNTEAFF.

The chain is built from TRBV9 and TRBJ1-1; D is unclear. Between the trimmed V and J ends, which lost 1 base and 0 bases, there was a span of 16 bases. CDR1 is SGDLS and CDR2 is YYNGEE in the germline V gene. CDR3 length: 17 amino acids. For the CDR3, the DNA is TGTGCCAGCAGCGTAAACCCCCTTAGTACCATGAACACTGAAGCTTTCTTT. The encoded protein is CASSVNPLSTMNTEAFF.

The V and J genes are TRBV7-9 and TRBJ2-3; 9 bases align to TRBD1. The CDR3 consists of 16 residues. The germline V gene encodes CDR1 SEHNR and CDR2 FQNEAQ (reference sequence). The ends lost 7 bases at V and 0 bases at J; junction bases unmatched: 8. CDR3 in DNA: TGTGCCAGCACCCTTGGGACAGGGACTAGCACAGATACGCAGTATTTT. Translated: CASTLGTGTSTDTQYF.

With respect to this clone: Other DNA sequences in this sample translate to the same CDR3. The V gene is TRBV4-1, the J gene TRBJ2-7, with D perhaps matching TRBD1 (5 bases). V dropped 1 base and J dropped 1 base, with 8 bases sitting between them. Looked up from germline, CDR1 is MGHRA and CDR2 is YSYEKL. The CDR3 consists of 14 residues. The CDR3 region is CASSQVDSSYEQYF. The CDR3 nucleotides are TGCGCCAGCAGCCAAGTCGACAGTTCCTACGAGCAGTACTTC.

Remarks on this clone: A junction boundary mismatches the germline segment, possibly from a read error. J is TRBJ2-1 and V is TRBV7-7; 8 bases fit TRBD2. CDR1 is SSHAT and CDR2 is FNYEAQ in the germline V gene (reference sequence). The CDR3 has 16 residues. Here the CDR3 DNA reads TGTGCTAGCAGCTTAGCGGGGCCCGGAAACAACAATGAGCAGTTCTTC. Amino acid sequence: CASSLAGPGNNNEQFF.

V gene TRBV11-2 combines with J gene TRBJ1-2; weak D call: TRBD1 (6 bases). CDR1 SGHAT and CDR2 FQNNGV come from the germline V gene. V shed 5 bases and J shed 5 bases, with 12 bases lying between them. This CDR3 comprises 13 residues. The CDR3 is CASSVSGAYGYTF. CDR3 nucleotides: TGTGCCAGCAGCGTCTCAGGGGCATATGGCTACACCTTC. Using reference TRBV11-2 and TRBJ1-2 for the parts outside the CDR3, the full variable domain is EAGVAQSPRYKIIEKRQSVAFWCNPISGHATLYWYQQILGQGPKLLIQFQNNGVVDDSQLPKDRFSAERLKGVDSTLKIQPAKLEDSAVYLCASSVSGAYGYTFGSGTRLTVV.

CDR3 nucleotides: TGTGCCAGTAGTTTACCTCCGGGGAGGAAGTCTGGAAACACCATATATTTT. Translated: CASSLPPGRKSGNTIYF. The chain is built from TRBV19 and TRBJ1-3; no clear D gene. The germline CDR1 and CDR2 sequences are LNHDA and SQIVND (reference sequence). V shed 5 bases and J shed 1 base, with 18 bases lying between them. The CDR3 covers 17 residues.

V is TRBV7-8 and J is TRBJ2-7; 11 bases line up with TRBD2. V lost 5 bases to trimming and J lost 3 bases; unmatched junction nucleotides: 9. Germline CDR1 SGHVS, CDR2 FQNEAQ. This CDR3 has 16 residues. This chain's CDR3 is CASSPWTSGPNYEQYF. In DNA form, the CDR3 reads TGTGCCAGCAGCCCCTGGACTAGCGGGCCTAACTACGAGCAGTACTTC.

The V and J genes are TRBV27 and TRBJ2-6, with TRBD1 matching 9 bases. The V gene's germline CDR1 is MNHEY and CDR2 SMNVEV (reference sequence). The CDR3 covers 17 residues. V dropped 5 bases and J dropped 0; count of bases not matched to a gene: 5. DNA of the CDR3: TGTGCCAGCAGTCCCGGGACAGGGTCCTCTGGGGCCAACGTCCTGACTTTC. Its translation is CASSPGTGSSGANVLTF.

V gene TRBV6-2 or TRBV6-3 combines with J gene TRBJ1-2; perhaps TRBD1 as D (5 bases). Per germline, CDR1 MNHEY and CDR2 SVGEGT. This CDR3 spans 14 amino acids. V gave up 2 bases and J gave up 7 bases, with 14 bases separating them. In DNA form, the CDR3 reads TGTGCCAGCAGTTACCGTCAGGGTGGTCCTGGCTACACCTTC. Translating it yields CASSYRQGGPGYTF.

V usage is TRBV27 and J usage is TRBJ1-4; tentatively, D is TRBD1 (5 bases). Between the trimmed V and J ends, which lost 6 bases and 3 bases, there was a span of 11 bases. This CDR3 has 14 residues. Germline CDR1 MNHEY, CDR2 SMNVEV (reference sequence). The CDR3 DNA follows: TGTGCCAGCAGACCGGGGGGGTCTAATGAAAAACTGTTTTTT. Its translation: CASRPGGSNEKLFF. The variable domain in full, completed from reference TRBV27 and TRBJ1-4, reads EAQVTQNPRYLITVTGKKLTVTCSQNMNHEYMSWYRQDPGLGLRQIYYSMNVEVTDKGDVPEGYKVSRKEKRNFPLILESPSPNQTSLYFCASRPGGSNEKLFFGSGTQLSVL.

This rearrangement joins TRBV6-2 or TRBV6-3 to TRBJ2-2, with TRBD1 matching 8 bases. The CDR3 consists of 19 residues. The germline CDR1 and CDR2 sequences are MNHEY and SVGEGT. V lost 2 bases to trimming and J lost 3 bases; unmatched junction nucleotides: 14. Written as DNA, the CDR3 is TGTGCCAGCAGTTACCTAGGACAGGGTCCACGGTTAGACACCGGGGAGCTGTTTTTT. Amino acid sequence: CASSYLGQGPRLDTGELFF.

CDR3 nucleotide sequence: TGTGCCAGCAGCGAAACAGACAGCTACGAGCAGTACTTC. This encodes CASSETDSYEQYF. V is TRBV9 and J is TRBJ2-7; a weak D match, TRBD1 (5 bases). CDR1 and CDR2 from the germline V gene are SGDLS and YYNGEE. Trimming took 3 bases from V and 3 from J, leaving 10 bases between them. The CDR3 consists of 13 residues.

The chain recombines TRBV6-6 with TRBJ1-5; no firm D call. The CDR3 sequence is 12 residues long. Germline values: CDR1 MNHNY, CDR2 SVGAGI (reference sequence). V lost 7 bases to trimming and J lost 7 bases, with 11 bases between them. For the CDR3, the DNA is TGTGCCAGCACCCCAATGGGCCAGCCCCAGCATTTT. It is translated as CASTPMGQPQHF.

In nucleotides, the CDR3 is TGCGCCAGCAGCTTGTTGGCCGGGACAGGGACGAATGGCTACACCTTC. It yields the protein CASSLLAGTGTNGYTF. The rearrangement joins TRBV5-1 to TRBJ1-2, with 9 bases aligning to TRBD1. Germline values: CDR1 SGHRS, CDR2 YFSETQ. The J segment lost 6 bases and the V segment lost 1 base, leaving 10 bases of the junction unmatched. The CDR3 sequence is 16 residues long.